This T cell receptor beta chain was identified in a study of cytomegalovirus exposure and HLA in healthy donors. Study as a whole: The platform used for the approximately 130 validation repertoires matched that of the approximately 670 first-cohort repertoires, a later analysis reported.

Trimming removed 3 bases at V and 0 bases at J, with 9 bases between. Germline-derived CDR1 and CDR2 are MNHEY and SMNVEV (reference sequence). The CDR3 totals 14 residues. Separate from the approximately 730-subject first cohort, the roughly 120-subject validation cohort was the one that the donors belonged to. Generated by immunoSEQ multiplex PCR, the TCRdb table keeps only in-frame clones and is missing some. The data show over 35,000 clones, with approximately 92% seen just once and about 3.1% held by the top ten. Study outcomes and limitations: Cytomegalovirus-associated status was assigned to more than 150 TCR beta chains. In vitro work confirmed that three CMV-associated chains recognize CMV antigens.

Notes on this clone: The antigen is undetermined.

The V and J genes are TRBV27 and TRBJ2-7; D possibly corresponds to TRBD2 (6 bases). The clonotype was recovered from a man aged 18 to 35 in good health and CMV-seronegative. The sample consisted of PBMCs. For the CDR3, the DNA is TGTGCCAGCAGTTTTGTCGGGGGCTCCTACGAGCAGTACTTC. Translation gives CASSFVGGSYEQYF.